The entry below gives a single TCR beta chain sequence along with its context. Its antigen specificity is not known. Per-nucleotide qualities are absent, and no much larger clonotype sits a single base away. These data belong to a study of T cells in Graves' hyperthyroidism and ophthalmopathy (dated by TCRdb to between 2017 and 2020). Study-level background: Peripheral blood was sampled at the time of initial diagnosis, prior to any treatment. Thyroid tissue and blood T-cell repertoires from more than 5 Graves' hyperthyroidism patients were also compared in the study. According to the paper, TCR Vbeta CDR3 sequencing was carried out on around 140 peripheral blood samples, which came from 40 to 45 ophthalmopathy, around 74 hyperthyroidism and roughly 17 progressor patients. The 95 to 100 discovery patients were randomly divided into training and test sets at a 7:3 ratio. To identify distinguishing TCR V-J signatures, a discovery cohort of about a hundred patients was used, comprising 40 to 45 with Graves' ophthalmopathy and some 60 with stable Graves' hyperthyroidism. After blood sampling, hyperthyroidism patients were treated with methimazole at a starting dose of 30 mg daily, and ophthalmopathy patients were treated with high-dose intravenous methylprednisolone. Whether ophthalmopathy could be predicted prospectively was tested in an independent validation cohort made up of fewer than 20 hyperthyroidism patients plus 17 patients who later progressed to ophthalmopathy.

The TCR beta CDR3 regions were amplified from the RNA transcripts. The first round of RT-PCR for the TCR CDR3 was performed with the HTBI primer set and the Qiagen OneStep RT-PCR kit. The libraries were constructed in a second round of multiplex PCR and then size-selected and purified. Libraries were sequenced paired-end with 100 bp reads on an Illumina HiSeq2000. Turning to the authors' computational methods: Raw data were processed with SOAPnuke, discarding reads with adapters, uncalled bases, mean Phred below 15, or no exact constant-primer or identifier match. High-quality paired reads were merged using COPE v1.2.5, and each unique nucleotide sequence was defined as a clonotype. Clonotypes were aligned to IMGT TRBV, TRBD and TRBJ reference segments using MiTCR v1.1. The analysis was restricted to V-J combinations with a frequency above 0.0001, which together covered 99.2% of the repertoires. The TCS score was defined as F50 (clonal expansion) divided by E x V (chaos), with BLOSUM62-based TCRdist calculated between CDR3 peptides within each V-J. Welch's t-statistics and random forest reduced fewer than 550 V-J features to 13, which were used in a naive Bayes classifier (R e1071). TCRdb reran the public reads through fastp at Q25 and MiXCR, keeping productive beta chains. Entries are consolidated by CDR3 protein sequence, retaining the most common genes and DNA. The V and J calls shown here were made by TCRdb, not taken from the authors' results. The sample table records around 350,000 distinct CDR3 sequences; about 20% of these occur just once. Of the sample, 3.7% is held by the ten largest clones.

Graves' hyperthyroidism was defined as stable when no progression to ophthalmopathy occurred over 18 months of follow-up. Hyperthyroidism patients were newly diagnosed, had a disease duration of under 2 months, and were aged 18 to 65 years. Any patient with an uncontrolled infection, another autoimmune disease, pregnancy or lactation was excluded. Diagnoses were based on clinical symptoms, serum thyroxine and TRAb, thyroid ultrasound and orbital computed tomography. PBMCs were separated from roughly 10 ml of fresh peripheral blood using Ficoll-Paque density gradient centrifugation. Total RNA was extracted with Trizol reagent, and quality was checked on an Agilent 2100 Bioanalyzer. Overall study results and their limits: Blood samples also contained most of the expanded thyroid clonotypes (frequency above 0.001), which suggests that blood repertoires may reflect thyroid immune responses. No statistical method was used to fix the sample size in advance, and group allocation was not hidden from the investigators. In validation, progression to ophthalmopathy was predicted by the model with roughly 71% sensitivity and 72% to 85% specificity, a median of about 6 months before onset. In cross-validation, a model built on a 13 V-J signature told ophthalmopathy apart from stable hyperthyroidism with approximately 91% sensitivity and approximately 84% specificity, and in testing the same model reached 80%/75%.

Sample: blood. The source is a woman aged 18-29 years with Graves' hyperthyroidism.

The CDR3 protein is CASSFSLSMGETQYF. Read as DNA, the sequence is TGTGCCAGCAGCTTCTCGCTGTCCATGGGGGAGACCCAGTACTTC. Recombination linked TRBV7-9 to TRBJ2-5, with the D segment identity uncertain. The CDR3, from cysteine to phenylalanine, totals 15 residues. Only the CDR3 portion is preserved as DNA: 45 bases, with reading frame beginning at the first base. The trim is 3 bases for V and 5 bases for J, with a gap of 16 bases between the germline ends. CDR1 is given as SEHNR and CDR2 as FQNEAQ, both from the germline V gene (reference sequence).